One T cell receptor (beta chain) is described in this entry. In the source study's methods: From reference gene primer amplification, estimates of nucleated cell counts were derived. Libraries were prepared by immunoSEQ multiplex PCR; TCRdb keeps only in-frame clonotypes and omits some of them. V and J calls and clone size are as listed in that table; D and trimming were resolved from the DNA. This table holds some 270,000 clones, 80% to 95% found once. This entry belongs to a study of blood T cell repertoires in COVID-19. Study information: Samples of COVID-19 (acute and convalescent) were obtained from the United States, Italy and Spain. The cDNA or gDNA used as material had been derived from T cells, B-cell-depleted T cells, or PBMCs.

The J segment lost 2 bases and the V segment lost 4 bases, leaving 5 bases of the junction unmatched. The CDR3 consists of 15 residues. Per germline, CDR1 SGHDN and CDR2 FVKESK. Participant age was roughly 18 to 100 years, and participants resided in roughly 25 US areas. The TCR originated in a man aged 40-49 years who had been exposed to COVID-19. Sequenced material: PBMCs or T cells enriched from blood (not recorded which). This sequence joins TRBV14 and TRBJ2-5, with TRBD2 matching 9 bases. As DNA, the CDR3 is TGTGCCAGCAGCCTGGGACTAGCAGCTCAAGAGACCCAGTACTTC. Translating gives CASSLGLAAQETQYF.